The following is a T cell receptor (beta chain) sequence with its context. The entry originates in a study of blood T cell repertoires in COVID-19. In the study overall: T cells, B-cell-depleted T cells, or PBMCs provided the cDNA or gDNA that served as material.

Trimming cost V 8 bases and J 4 bases, with 20 bases left between them. CDR3 size: 15 residues. Germline V lookup: CDR1 SNHLY, CDR2 FYNNEI. Per the study methods: Counts of nucleated cells, estimated from reference gene primer amplification, were obtained. Data came from immunoSEQ multiplex PCR; TCRdb stores just in-frame clones and leaves some out. That table gives V, J and clone size, and the DNA gave D and trimming. The sample records roughly 250,000 clones, 82% being singletons. The clonotype comes from a woman in her sixties with active or convalescent COVID-19. The chain carries TRBV2 and TRBJ1-1; D is uncertain. The material sequenced was peripheral blood. The chain's CDR3 is CASLGPNPAGTEAFF. CDR3 sequence (DNA): TGTGCCAGCCTTGGTCCCAACCCTGCGGGCACTGAAGCTTTCTTT.